This T cell receptor (beta chain) appears in the sequencing data of a study of regulatory T cells in long-lasting Graves disease. HTBI primers from iRepertoire and Arm-PCR of CDR3 regions yielded the TCR beta libraries. TCRdb passed the multiplex PCR reads through MiXCR, listing each CDR3 protein once. The repertoire holds about 610,000 distinct CDR3 sequences, with about 16% as singletons. The V gene's germline CDR1 is SGHRS and CDR2 YFSETQ. This CDR3 spans 15 amino acids. Trimming removed 3 bases from V and 0 bases from J, with 10 bases in between. This clonotype was found a few times. Time point given: newly diagnosed GD, antithyroid drugs for less than 3 months. Preparation of the TCR library used RNA extracted from PBMCs. A further study also used this sample, focusing on T cells in Graves' hyperthyroidism and ophthalmopathy.

The sequence was obtained from a man younger than 30 with Graves disease. Sequences were derived from peripheral blood mononuclear cells (PBMCs), sampled at new diagnosis, from a patient treated with antithyroid drugs. The V gene is TRBV5-1, the J gene TRBJ2-1; perhaps TRBD2 as D (6 bases). The DNA for the CDR3 is TGCGCCAGCAGCTCGGGGGAAATCTCCTACAATGAGCAGTTCTTC. Translated, it gives CASSSGEISYNEQFF.